Sequencing of this T cell receptor beta chain was carried out in a study of T cell repertoires in cytomegalovirus infection. One entry per CDR3 protein results from TCRdb running MiXCR on the reads. The table has about a million distinct CDR3 sequences, approximately 31% seen once; the top ten hold 13%. The CDR3 covers 20 residues. Trimming at V came to 0 bases and at J to 5 bases, leaving 16 bases not matched to a gene. CDR1 is MNHEY, CDR2 SVGEGT, per germline. The table lists this clonotype with a few counts. Its target is unknown. This sequence was found in a human donor in good health (CMV status not recorded). Some clones in this sample may be carry-over from other donors' samples. The material sequenced was cultured CD8+ T cells from PBMCs, taken from culture after CMV antigen stimulation. V and J are TRBV6-2 or TRBV6-3 and TRBJ2-1, with 10 bases lining up with TRBD1. CDR3 bases: TGTGCCAGCAGTTACTCGAGAACCCCGGGACAGGGGACGACGGACAATGAGCAGTTCTTC. Its translation: CASSYSRTPGQGTTDNEQFF.